Shown below are 22 T cell receptor beta chains from a single sample sequenced in a study of blood T cell repertoires in COVID-19 (dated by TCRdb to the early 2020s). Libraries were prepared through the immunoSEQ multiplex PCR assay. TCRdb's version of the immuneACCESS table is confined to in-frame rearrangements and falls short of the full clone set. An unresolved V gene accounts for under half of the shortfall where checked; the remainder is of unknown origin. Within this sample are 200,000 to 300,000 clones, with about nine tenths of them counted one time only. The ten largest clones represent 2% to 3% of the sample. Sequencing was done on a sample of PBMCs or T cells enriched from blood (not recorded which). These receptors were collected from a middle-aged woman with acute COVID-19.

The chain is built from TRBV12-5 and TRBJ2-2, with D perhaps TRBD2 (5 bases). The CDR3 contains 14 residues. Trimming removed 7 bases from V and 4 bases from J, with 13 bases in between. Germline CDR1 and CDR2: LGHNT and FRNRAP. The DNA for the CDR3 is TGTGCTAGTGAATCGAGGGTCCCCACCGGGGAGCTGTTTTTT. Its translation is CASESRVPTGELFF.

V is TRBV9 and J is TRBJ1-5; D may be TRBD1 (6 bases). V lost 0 bases to trimming and J lost 0 bases, with 10 bases between them. Germline V lookup: CDR1 SGDLS, CDR2 YYNGEE. CDR3 length: 16 amino acids. CDR3 in DNA: TGTGCCAGCAGCGTAGTGGGAGGGGGTAGCAATCAGCCCCAGCATTTT. Its translation is CASSVVGGGSNQPQHF. Combining the CDR3 with reference TRBV9 and TRBJ1-5 gives the whole variable domain DSGVTQTPKHLITATGQRVTLRCSPRSGDLSVYWYQQSLDQGLQFLIQYYNGEERAKGNILERFSAQQFPDLHSELNLSSLELGDSALYFCASSVVGGGSNQPQHFGDGTRLSIL.

This chain uses TRBV11-3 with TRBJ2-3, with D perhaps matching TRBD1 (5 bases). Trimming took 5 bases from V and 5 from J, leaving 23 bases between them. Per germline, CDR1 SGHNT and CDR2 YENEEA. CDR3 size: 17 residues. CDR3 in amino acids: CASSLHPGQGGEDTQYF. The CDR3 bases are TGTGCCAGCAGCCTCCACCCCGGGCAGGGCGGAGAAGATACGCAGTATTTT.

J is TRBJ2-5 and V is TRBV30; tentative D call: TRBD1 (6 bases). Germline V lookup: CDR1 GTSNPN, CDR2 SVGIG (reference sequence). With 5 bases removed from V and 5 bases from J, the gap between germline ends came to 15 bases. The CDR3 extends over 13 amino acids. CDR3 sequence: CAWFPGHYETQYF. In DNA, the CDR3 is TGTGCCTGGTTCCCGGGACACTATGAGACCCAGTACTTC.

Regarding this clone: The junction departs from germline at one end; a sequencing error may be responsible. The rearrangement links TRBV5-5 to TRBJ2-3, with 11 positions matching TRBD2. There are 11 residues in the CDR3. CDR1 and CDR2 (germline): SGHKS, YYEKEE (reference sequence). CDR3 DNA: TGTGCCAGCAGGGGGCGGACTAGCGGGCATTTT. Translating it yields CASRGRTSGHF.

The chain links TRBV2 to TRBJ1-6; 8 bases fit TRBD1. The germline V gene encodes CDR1 SNHLY and CDR2 FYNNEI. The CDR3 is made up of 15 amino acids. With 1 base clipped from V and 7 bases from J, the junction kept 3 bases outside the gene matches. The CDR3 protein is CASSEGTGRNSPLHF. The DNA of the CDR3 is TGTGCCAGCAGTGAAGGGACAGGGCGAAATTCACCCCTCCACTTT. Based on the CDR3 plus reference TRBV2 and TRBJ1-6, the full variable domain is EPEVTQTPSHQVTQMGQEVILRCVPISNHLYFYWYRQILGQKVEFLVSFYNNEISEKSEIFDDQFSVERPDGSNFTLKIRSTKLEDSAMYFCASSEGTGRNSPLHFGNGTRLTVT.

The V call is TRBV6-5, the J call TRBJ1-1; D call uncertain. In germline, CDR1 is MNHEY, CDR2 SVGAGI. The CDR3 extends over 12 amino acids. The ends were cut back, 6 bases at V and 5 bases at J, with 10 bases in the middle. The CDR3 is CASRTSRTEAFF. The CDR3 nucleotides are TGTGCCAGCAGAACCTCCCGGACTGAAGCTTTCTTT.

The chain uses TRBV24-1 and TRBJ1-5; TRBD1 is a possible D gene (5 bases). V lost 4 bases to trimming and J lost 4 bases, with 10 bases between them. The CDR3 spans 14 residues. From germline, CDR1 is KGHDR and CDR2 SFDVKD. This chain's CDR3 is CATSDARQNQPQHF. CDR3 nucleotides: TGTGCCACCAGTGACGCGAGACAGAATCAGCCCCAGCATTTT.

The chain joins TRBV3-1 (or the pseudogene TRBV3-2) to TRBJ1-2; no reliable D call. The CDR3 has 15 amino acids. Trimming removed 1 base from V and 8 bases from J, with 17 bases in between. Germline loops: CDR1 LGHDT, CDR2 YNNKEL (reference sequence). The CDR3 coding sequence is TGTGCCAGCAGCCAAGGAGGCATCAGCGGTCTGGGCTACACCTTC. Amino acid sequence: CASSQGGISGLGYTF.

This chain joins TRBV11-2 and TRBJ2-2, with D uncertain. The germline CDR1 and CDR2 sequences are SGHAT and FQNNGV. Trimming removed 5 bases at V and 3 bases at J, with 4 bases between. This CDR3 contains 12 residues. As DNA, the CDR3 is TGTGCCAGCAGCCTCCACACCGGGGAGCTGTTTTTT. As protein: CASSLHTGELFF.

The chain joins TRBV7-2 to TRBJ1-2; 9 bases align to TRBD1. The CDR3 is 15 residues long. After removal of 1 base from V and 4 bases from J, the junction contained 4 bases not matched to a gene. Looked up from germline, CDR1 is SGHTA and CDR2 is FQGNSA. CDR3 coding DNA: TGTGCCAGCAGCTTAGAACAGGGGGCAGGCTATGGCTACACCTTC. Translation: CASSLEQGAGYGYTF.

The rearrangement uses TRBV12-5 and TRBJ1-4; no reliable D call. This CDR3 is built from 13 residues. The ends were cut back, 1 base at V and 4 bases at J, with 4 bases in the middle. Germline V gene data show CDR1 as LGHNT and CDR2 as FRNRAP. Here the CDR3 DNA reads TGTGCTAGTGGTTTGGGCAGTAATGAAAAACTGTTTTTT. Its protein product is CASGLGSNEKLFF.

The CDR3 DNA follows: TGCGCCAGCAGCTCCGGACTGGAGGCCAAAAACATTCAGTACTTC. Translated, it gives CASSSGLEAKNIQYF. The chain has TRBV5-1 and TRBJ2-4; possibly TRBD2 for D (5 bases). V lost 3 bases, J lost 1 base, and 11 bases lay in between. In germline, CDR1 is SGHRS, CDR2 YFSETQ. The CDR3 runs 15 residues.

V usage is TRBV24-1 and J usage is TRBJ1-5, with TRBD1 identical over 8 bases. The CDR3 runs 14 residues. CDR1 KGHDR and CDR2 SFDVKD come from the germline V gene. V dropped 7 bases and J dropped 5; count of bases not matched to a gene: 6. CDR3: CATRGGQGHQPQHF. The CDR3 DNA follows: TGTGCCACCAGGGGAGGACAGGGCCATCAGCCCCAGCATTTT.

This clone was recorded a few times. The gene calls are TRBV2 and TRBJ2-3, with 9 nucleotides matching TRBD1. The V gene's germline CDR1 is SNHLY and CDR2 FYNNEI. With 8 bases clipped from V and 4 bases from J, the junction kept 7 bases outside the gene matches. CDR3 length: 14 residues. The CDR3 DNA reads as TGTGCCAGCTCCCGGGACAGGGTGCCAGATACGCAGTATTTT. It specifies CASSRDRVPDTQYF. Variable domain in full (rest from reference TRBV2 and TRBJ2-3): EPEVTQTPSHQVTQMGQEVILRCVPISNHLYFYWYRQILGQKVEFLVSFYNNEISEKSEIFDDQFSVERPDGSNFTLKIRSTKLEDSAMYFCASSRDRVPDTQYFGPGTRLTVL.

This clone came up a few times. This chain joins TRBV7-2 and TRBJ1-5; D possibly corresponds to TRBD1 (5 bases). Germline CDR1 SGHTA, CDR2 FQGNSA. There are 14 residues in the CDR3. Trimming stripped 5 bases from V and 7 bases from J, with 15 bases between. The CDR3 DNA follows: TGTGCCAGCAGCCCTCCAGCCCCAGGGCAGCCCCAGCATTTT. As protein: CASSPPAPGQPQHF.

This chain connects TRBV29-1 to TRBJ2-3; 13 nucleotides match TRBD2. CDR1 and CDR2 (germline): SQVTM, ANQGSEA. With V trimmed by 7 bases and J by 4 bases, 8 bases remained unmatched. This CDR3 has 15 amino acids. The CDR3: CSESTGTSGADTQYF. As DNA, the CDR3 is TGCAGCGAGTCAACCGGGACTAGCGGGGCAGATACGCAGTATTTT.

V is TRBV27 and J is TRBJ2-7, with D maybe TRBD1 (6 bases). V was cut by 6 bases and J by 3 bases, with 18 bases left in between. The germline CDR1 and CDR2 sequences are MNHEY and SMNVEV (reference sequence). This CDR3 has 15 residues. The CDR3 here is CASRSTGLRVYEQYF. CDR3 DNA sequence: TGTGCCAGCAGATCCACAGGGTTACGGGTCTACGAGCAGTACTTC.

This clone was seen just once. This chain links TRBV6-6 with TRBJ2-7, with 9 bases that match TRBD1. J lost 1 base, V lost 6 bases, and 10 bases had no gene match. Germline loops: CDR1 MNHNY, CDR2 SVGAGI (reference sequence). There are 16 residues in the CDR3. The CDR3 is CASSPHRTGASYEQYV. CDR3 coding DNA: TGTGCCAGCAGCCCCCATCGGACAGGGGCATCCTACGAGCAGTACGTC.

V usage is TRBV9 and J usage is TRBJ1-5; D is possibly TRBD1 (6 bases). The V and J ends lost 0 bases and 0 bases respectively, with 13 bases between them. This CDR3 contains 17 residues. CDR1 SGDLS and CDR2 YYNGEE come from the germline V gene. CDR3 amino acids: CASSVGRQVYSNQPQHF. Here the CDR3 DNA reads TGTGCCAGCAGCGTAGGGAGACAGGTTTATAGCAATCAGCCCCAGCATTTT.

CDR3 loop: CASSPPFTGGAFF. Written as DNA, the CDR3 is TGTGCCAGCTCACCCCCTTTCACAGGGGGCGCTTTCTTT. The J gene is TRBJ1-1, the V gene TRBV18; 9 bases align to TRBD1. There are 13 residues in the CDR3. Trimming removed 3 bases from V and 11 bases from J; junction bases left unmatched: 7. The germline gives CDR1 KGHSH, CDR2 LQKENI.

The V gene is TRBV5-1, the J gene TRBJ2-7, with 10 bases fitting TRBD2. J was trimmed by 1 base and V by 4 bases; bases with no gene match: 8. Germline lookup yields CDR1 SGHRS and CDR2 YFSETQ. The CDR3 runs to 16 residues. CDR3 bases: TGCGCCAGCAGCCCACTCAAGCGGGGGGGTTCCTACGAGCAGTACGTC. Translating it yields CASSPLKRGGSYEQYV.